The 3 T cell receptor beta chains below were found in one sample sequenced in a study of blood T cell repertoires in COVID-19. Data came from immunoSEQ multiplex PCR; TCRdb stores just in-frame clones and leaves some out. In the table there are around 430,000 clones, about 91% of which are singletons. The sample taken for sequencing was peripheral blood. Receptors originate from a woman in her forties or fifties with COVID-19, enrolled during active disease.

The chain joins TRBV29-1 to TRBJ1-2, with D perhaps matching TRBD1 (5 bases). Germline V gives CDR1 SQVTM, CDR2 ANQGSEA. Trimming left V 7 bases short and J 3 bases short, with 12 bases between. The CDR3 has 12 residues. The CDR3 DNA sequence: TGCAGCGCCGCGGGGCCTGACTATGGCTACACCTTC. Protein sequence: CSAAGPDYGYTF.

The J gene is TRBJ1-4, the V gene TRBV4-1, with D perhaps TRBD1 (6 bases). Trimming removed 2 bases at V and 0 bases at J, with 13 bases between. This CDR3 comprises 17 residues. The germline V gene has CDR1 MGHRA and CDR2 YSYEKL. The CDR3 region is CASSQPFRGATNEKLFF. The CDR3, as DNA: TGCGCCAGCAGCCAACCTTTCAGGGGAGCAACTAATGAAAAACTGTTTTTT.

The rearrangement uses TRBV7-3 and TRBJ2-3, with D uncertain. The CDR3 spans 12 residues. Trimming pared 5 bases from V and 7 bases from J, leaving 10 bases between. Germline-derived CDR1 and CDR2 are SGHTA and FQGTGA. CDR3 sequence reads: CASSPDSNTQYF. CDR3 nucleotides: TGTGCCAGCAGCCCCGACTCAAATACGCAGTATTTT.